What follows is one T cell receptor beta chain and its context. These data are taken from a study of blood T cell repertoires in COVID-19. Study information: The United States, Italy and Spain were the sources of the acute and convalescent COVID-19 samples. T cells, B-cell-depleted T cells, or PBMCs provided the cDNA or gDNA that served as material.

Losses at the gene ends were 5 bases for V and 2 bases for J; bases not matched to a gene: 11. From germline, CDR1 is LGHDT and CDR2 YNNKEL (reference sequence). The CDR3 runs 18 residues. Per the authors' pipeline: Amplification with reference gene primers provided the estimates of nucleated cell counts. Produced via immunoSEQ multiplex PCR; TCRdb's table is partial and in-frame only. Clonal size and the V and J genes are those of that table, whereas D and trimming came from the DNA. Of just over 60,000 clones in the sample, about three quarters were seen once. Patients from Seattle were sampled longitudinally, starting during active infection.

The rearrangement uses TRBV3-1 (or the pseudogene TRBV3-2) and TRBJ2-2; 10 bases match TRBD1. The sample taken for sequencing was peripheral blood. The clonotype was recovered from a man aged 30-40 years with COVID-19, enrolled during active disease. The CDR3 sequence: CASSSVRQGAYNTGELFF. CDR3 in DNA: TGTGCCAGCAGCTCCGTCCGACAGGGGGCCTACAACACCGGGGAGCTGTTTTTT.